This is a list of T cell receptor beta chains from one sample in a study of shared clonotypes between healthy human individuals. TCRdb's copy holds only in-frame clones and misses some; the assay was immunoSEQ multiplex PCR. The repertoire includes over a million clones, roughly 80% of them detected once, and approximately 1.5% sits in the top ten. What was sequenced was memory CD4+ T cells sorted from blood. The receptors originated from a man between 18 and 35 years old in good health. CDR3s leave out the opening cysteine and the closing phenylalanine or tryptophan. The order of the fields is CDR3 length, V gene, J gene, D gene, CDR3 protein. The D gene is left open where the match is weak.

13,TRBV7-2,TRBJ2-7,TRBD1,ASSPLMGQLYEQY
10,TRBV5-6,TRBJ2-7,NA,ASSLPPSEEY
13,TRBV2,TRBJ2-3,NA,ASTQGASGTDTQY
12,TRBV5-4,TRBJ2-3,TRBD2,ASRPGGAADTQY
11,TRBV7-9,TRBJ2-7,NA,ASSLGVSYEQY
10,TRBV28,TRBJ1-1,NA,ASRVGVTEAF
12,TRBV6-1,TRBJ2-7,TRBD1,ASSRTGVSYEQY
14,TRBV6-1,TRBJ2-5,TRBD2,ASSEVSSGSEGTQY
13,TRBV18,TRBJ1-6,NA,ASSQTGTLHSPLH
10,TRBV29-1,TRBJ2-1,TRBD2,SGLTSGKEQF
11,TRBV11-2,TRBJ1-4,NA,ASSLGTAEKLF
13,TRBV18,TRBJ2-7,TRBD2,ASSPGLAGNYEQY
10,TRBV28,TRBJ1-1,NA,AFGRGGTEAF
13,TRBV9,TRBJ2-3,TRBD2,ASSAGTSGTDTQY
13,TRBV15,TRBJ1-2,NA,ATSPRGVANYGYT
9,TRBV20-1,TRBJ2-5,NA,SARLGETQY
14,TRBV7-2,TRBJ2-7,TRBD1,ASSRLPGQRIYEQY
11,TRBV6-5,TRBJ2-2,NA,ASSSSGTGELF
14,TRBV2,TRBJ1-4,TRBD1,ASSEISQGASEKLF
11,TRBV5-1,TRBJ2-5,NA,ASSLSGAETQY
11,TRBV2,TRBJ2-3,NA,ASSVLGAYTQY
11,TRBV4-3,TRBJ1-1,NA,ASSMNRRTEAF
13,TRBV28,TRBJ2-1,NA,ASSFLRGTYNEQF
11,TRBV18,TRBJ2-5,NA,ASSPWTERTQY
12,TRBV7-9,TRBJ1-1,NA,ASSLERENTEAF
12,TRBV6-6,TRBJ1-1,TRBD1,ASSHTGGGREAF
12,TRBV2,TRBJ1-1,TRBD1,ASSVRGGRGKAF
12,TRBV12-5,TRBJ1-4,TRBD1,ASGVDRAGEKLF
11,TRBV5-8,TRBJ2-7,NA,ASSDDYSYEQY
11,TRBV30,TRBJ2-1,NA,AWSVFSGNEQF
11,TRBV6-1,TRBJ1-5,NA,ASSEARTRPQH
12,TRBV7-9,TRBJ1-2,NA,ASSLALDSYGYT
12,TRBV7-9,TRBJ2-7,NA,ASTFGGLSGEQY
13,TRBV5-8,TRBJ2-7,TRBD1,ASSLEGQGQSQQY
11,TRBV19,TRBJ2-2,NA,ASGGRNTGELF
11,TRBV5-1,TRBJ2-7,TRBD1,AIPGTGGREQY
13,TRBV18,TRBJ2-1,NA,ASSPPGGNYNEQF
14,TRBV18,TRBJ2-3,NA,ASSPPVGGSTDTQY
13,TRBV2,TRBJ2-5,NA,ASTGERAPLETQY
14,TRBV5-5,TRBJ2-1,TRBD1,ASSPRQGSSYNEQF
13,TRBV7-2,TRBJ1-2,TRBD1,ASSYTTGQRYGYT
10,TRBV6-6,TRBJ1-2,NA,ASSPEPYGYT
12,TRBV7-9,TRBJ2-7,NA,ASSFSASSYEQY
13,TRBV6-1,TRBJ2-7,NA,ASSEQSGYSYEQY
13,TRBV19,TRBJ2-6,NA,ASSIESPGANVLT
16,TRBV6-7,TRBJ2-3,NA,ASSSTHPPGLCMDTQY
12,TRBV2,TRBJ2-1,TRBD2,ASSAGTSVNEQF
12,TRBV5-5,TRBJ2-7,TRBD1,ASNTGTGIYEQY
14,TRBV5-4,TRBJ2-5,TRBD1,ASSRQGLREQETQY
12,TRBV4-1,TRBJ1-6,TRBD1,ASSQVDRGSPLH
12,TRBV6-6,TRBJ1-6,NA,ASSTEGEGSPLH
17,TRBV19,TRBJ1-1,NA,ASSIPPGEVGVMYTEAF